This TCR beta chain was documented in a study of blood T cell repertoires in COVID-19. Study-wide context: The study drew acute and convalescent COVID-19 samples from the United States, Italy and Spain.

The germline V gene has CDR1 MNHEY and CDR2 SMNVEV (reference sequence). V lost 6 bases and J 2 bases, leaving 11 bases between the germline ends. This CDR3 spans 15 amino acids. This clone was seen a single time. In the original workflow: Amplification of reference gene primers provided the estimated nucleated cell counts. The data were produced by immunoSEQ multiplex PCR, yet TCRdb's version contains in-frame clones alone and is incomplete. The DNA was the basis for D and trimming; V, J and clone size are from that table. This table holds approximately 90,000 clones, 85% found once. Sequenced input: peripheral blood. The clonotype originates from a man between 60 and 75 years old with acute or convalescent COVID-19. The chain carries TRBV27 and TRBJ1-6; maybe TRBD1 (6 bases). CDR3 loop: CASRRQDPYNSPLHF. The CDR3 DNA reads TGTGCCAGCAGGAGACAGGACCCCTATAATTCACCCCTCCACTTT.